Below, 27 T cell receptor beta chains from the same sample are listed, as sequenced in a study of T cell responses to AZD1222 COVID-19 vaccine (dated by TCRdb to about 2021). The library was prepared using the immunoSEQ multiplex PCR assay. TCRdb obtained this table from immuneACCESS and retained in-frame rearrangements with V and J assigned. These tables miss some clones; where compared with another copy, unresolved V genes account for less than half of the shortfall, and the remainder is unexplained. Within this sample are 100,000 to 150,000 clones, with about 88% of them counted one time only. The ten most abundant clones make up 4.4% of the sample. Interpreted using the paper, the time point label stands for: baseline before first vaccination. Sequences were derived from peripheral blood, sampled on day 0 of AZD1222 vaccination. Every receptor here comes from an adult in good health.

This clone was recorded once. This chain links TRBV12-3 or TRBV12-4 with TRBJ1-4; no reliable D call. The CDR3 totals 11 residues. With 6 bases removed from V and 8 bases from J, the gap between germline ends came to 7 bases. In nucleotides, the CDR3 is TGTGCCAGCAGGGACGCCGAAAAACTGTTTTTT. It codes for CASRDAEKLFF.

The chain combines TRBV11-3 with TRBJ2-6; weak D call: TRBD1 (5 bases). V dropped 2 bases and J dropped 0 bases, with 5 bases sitting between them. The CDR3 sequence is 15 residues long. Germline lookup yields CDR1 SGHNT and CDR2 YENEEA. The CDR3 DNA reads as TGTGCCAGCAGCTTAAGGGGCTCTGGGGCCAACGTCCTGACTTTC. Its protein product is CASSLRGSGANVLTF.

The rearrangement joins TRBV24-1 to TRBJ2-7, with 7 bases lining up with TRBD1. The germline CDR1 and CDR2 sequences are KGHDR and SFDVKD. The J segment lost 3 bases and the V segment lost 6 bases, leaving 4 bases of the junction unmatched. The CDR3 sequence is 13 residues long. The CDR3 coding sequence is TGTGCCACCAGTATTGCAGGGGGCTACGAGCAGTACTTC. Residues: CATSIAGGYEQYF.

In this sample, this clone turned up once. One junction end does not reproduce the germline sequence, and a read error may be involved. The chain uses TRBV20-1 and TRBJ1-1; D is undetermined. This CDR3 is built from 11 residues. Germline assignment: CDR1 DFQATT and CDR2 SNEGSKA (reference sequence). This CDR3 is CSAPGRAEAFF. The CDR3 DNA follows: TGCAGTGCCCCAGGTAGGGCTGAGGCTTTCTTT.

CDR3 sequence: CASSPGTEAFF. Written as DNA, the CDR3 is TGTGCCAGCAGCCCGGGGACTGAAGCTTTCTTT. The chain is built from TRBV11-2 and TRBJ1-1; D is undetermined. Trimming took 5 bases from V and 5 from J, leaving 6 bases between them. CDR1 and CDR2 (germline): SGHAT, FQNNGV. This CDR3 has 11 residues.

The chain links TRBV2 to TRBJ1-4; tentatively, D is TRBD1 (5 bases). This CDR3 is 13 amino acids long. Deletions cut 8 bases from V and 8 bases from J, with 15 bases between. Per the germline V gene, CDR1 is SNHLY and CDR2 is FYNNEI. CDR3 coding DNA: TGTGCCAGCTTACCCGGGACTAGGGAAAAACTGTTTTTT. Amino acids: CASLPGTREKLFF.

The V and J genes are TRBV27 and TRBJ1-3; D not certain. The CDR3 runs to 14 residues. V was trimmed by 2 bases and J by 1 base, leaving 6 bases between them. In germline, CDR1 is MNHEY, CDR2 SMNVEV (reference sequence). The CDR3, as DNA: TGTGCCAGCAGTTTAGGTAGATCTGGAAACACCATATATTTT. As protein: CASSLGRSGNTIYF.

J is TRBJ1-5 and V is TRBV6-5; D is possibly TRBD1 (6 bases). The CDR3 spans 15 residues. CDR1 is MNHEY, CDR2 SVGAGI, per germline. Trimming took off 6 bases at V and 1 base at J, with 13 bases between the two ends. The CDR3 reads CASRGNRDSNQPQHF. The CDR3 DNA reads TGTGCCAGCAGGGGGAACAGGGACAGCAATCAGCCCCAGCATTTT.

This chain uses TRBV5-1 with TRBJ2-2; 10 bases line up with TRBD1. The CDR3 contains 15 residues. Per germline, CDR1 SGHRS and CDR2 YFSETQ. V was pared by 3 bases and J by 4 bases, with 3 bases of the junction left unmatched. CDR3 nucleotides: TGCGCCAGCAGCTGGGGACAGGGGACCACCGGGGAGCTGTTTTTT. Translating it yields CASSWGQGTTGELFF.

This clone has only one observation. This chain joins TRBV10-2 and TRBJ2-3, with TRBD2 matching over 10 bases. Germline CDR1 reads WSHSY; CDR2 reads SAAADI. The junction had 7 bases not matched to a gene; V was cut back by 7 bases and J by 0 bases. CDR3 size: 16 residues. CDR3 DNA: TGCGCCAGCACTATAGGACTAGCGGCCAGCACAGATACGCAGTATTTT. Its translation is CASTIGLAASTDTQYF.

V is TRBV4-1 and J is TRBJ1-4; D remains unclear. V dropped 4 bases and J dropped 5 bases, with 11 bases sitting between them. Germline V CDR1 and CDR2: MGHRA, YSYEKL. The CDR3 runs 14 residues. CDR3 coding DNA: TGCGCCAGCAGCCCAAACCTGGGGAATGAAAAACTGTTTTTT. Protein: CASSPNLGNEKLFF.

This clone occurred a few times. The chain is built from TRBV6-5 and TRBJ2-7; TRBD2 matches at 9 bases. This CDR3 contains 15 residues. With V trimmed by 0 bases and J by 7 bases, 7 bases remained unmatched. The germline CDR1 and CDR2 sequences are MNHEY and SVGAGI. The CDR3: CASSYSPTSGLEQYF. The CDR3 DNA reads TGTGCCAGCAGTTACTCTCCGACTAGCGGACTGGAGCAGTACTTC.

The rearrangement joins TRBV4-2 to TRBJ2-7, with 12 nucleotides matching TRBD2. Unmatched junction bases numbered 4, after V lost 5 bases and J lost 5 bases. From germline, CDR1 is LGHNA and CDR2 YNFKEQ. CDR3 size: 14 residues. CDR3 DNA: TGTGCCAGCAGCTTTCGGACTAGCGGGAACGAGCAGTACTTC. This encodes CASSFRTSGNEQYF.

The CDR3 DNA sequence: TGTGCCAGCAGTTACCCGGGGGCCGGGGAGACCCAGTACTTC. The encoded protein is CASSYPGAGETQYF. This rearrangement joins TRBV6-2 or TRBV6-3 to TRBJ2-5; D is tentatively TRBD1 or TRBD2 (6 bases each). Germline-derived CDR1 and CDR2 are MNHEY and SVGEGT. The CDR3 is 14 residues long. Trimming stripped 2 bases from V and 5 bases from J, with 12 bases between.

The chain recombines TRBV9 with TRBJ1-6, with 7 positions matching TRBD1. CDR3 length: 15 residues. The germline CDR1 and CDR2 sequences are SGDLS and YYNGEE. Trimming cost V 5 bases and J 7 bases; bases outside gene matches: 9. Here the CDR3 DNA reads TGTGCCAGCAGGAAAGGATCAGGGGGGAATTCACCCCTCCACTTT. Translating gives CASRKGSGGNSPLHF.

This chain links TRBV2 with TRBJ1-6, with 7 bases identical to TRBD1. The CDR3 spans 17 residues. The V segment lost 3 bases and the J segment 0 bases; nucleotides outside the gene matches: 5. Germline assignment: CDR1 SNHLY and CDR2 FYNNEI. The CDR3 DNA sequence: TGTGCCAGCAGTGATGGGGGACAGAGCTCCTATAATTCACCCCTCCACTTT. Its protein is CASSDGGQSSYNSPLHF.

The rearrangement uses TRBV5-1 and TRBJ2-3, with no clear D. Trimming left V 4 bases short and J 5 bases short, with 17 bases between. This CDR3 contains 15 residues. Germline lookup yields CDR1 SGHRS and CDR2 YFSETQ. The CDR3 protein is CASSRASTSGDTQYF. DNA of the CDR3: TGCGCCAGCAGCCGCGCAAGTACCTCCGGAGATACGCAGTATTTT.

V usage is TRBV24-1 and J usage is TRBJ2-7; TRBD1 might be the D (6 bases). Germline values: CDR1 KGHDR, CDR2 SFDVKD. V was trimmed by 1 base and J by 4 bases, leaving 7 bases between them. The CDR3 has 13 amino acids. The CDR3 protein is CATSDLQGYEQYF. The CDR3 DNA reads TGTGCCACCAGTGATTTACAGGGTTACGAGCAGTACTTC.

This chain's CDR3 is CASRAADRYNEQFF. The CDR3 DNA is TGTGCCAGCAGAGCAGCGGACAGATACAATGAGCAGTTCTTC. The chain carries TRBV28 and TRBJ2-1; a weak D match, TRBD1 (6 bases). Germline values: CDR1 MDHEN, CDR2 SYDVKM. The CDR3 runs 14 residues. V was clipped by 6 bases and J by 4 bases, with 13 bases between them.

This clone appeared a single time. This chain joins TRBV2 and TRBJ2-1, with 8 bases lining up with TRBD2. The CDR3 contains 12 residues. V trimming: 10 bases; J trimming: 6 bases; junction bases outside the gene matches: 5. Germline V gene lookup returns CDR1 SNHLY and CDR2 FYNNEI. The CDR3 bases are TGTGCCATCAAGCGGGAGAGCAATGAGCAGTTCTTC. Translation: CAIKRESNEQFF.

The rearrangement joins TRBV11-3 to TRBJ2-6, with 7 bases fitting TRBD2. This CDR3 has 15 amino acids. V dropped 1 base and J dropped 13; count of bases not matched to a gene: 10. Per germline, CDR1 SGHNT and CDR2 YENEEA. In DNA form, the CDR3 reads TGTGCCAGCAGCTTAGTTCATGGGGGGGTAACAGTCCTGACTTTC. It is translated as CASSLVHGGVTVLTF.

The chain employs TRBV27 and TRBJ2-3; D is undetermined. The V and J ends lost 5 bases and 2 bases respectively, with 11 bases between them. Per germline, CDR1 MNHEY and CDR2 SMNVEV (reference sequence). The CDR3 spans 14 residues. Written as DNA, the CDR3 is TGTGCCAGCAGTCAAAGTCCACACACAGATACGCAGTATTTT. Amino acid sequence: CASSQSPHTDTQYF.

The gene calls are TRBV5-4 and TRBJ1-1, with D possibly being TRBD1 (5 bases). This CDR3 comprises 15 residues. CDR1 and CDR2 (germline): SGHNT, YYREEE (reference sequence). The V gene lost 4 bases and the J gene lost 5 bases, with 18 bases spanning the gap. CDR3 sequence: CASSTRGGVGTEAFF. In DNA form, the CDR3 reads TGTGCCAGCAGCACGAGGGGTGGGGTAGGGACTGAAGCTTTCTTT.

This clone appeared a single time. The chain combines TRBV27 with TRBJ1-1, with D maybe TRBD1 (5 bases). This CDR3 contains 16 residues. Germline lookup yields CDR1 MNHEY and CDR2 SMNVEV (reference sequence). The ends were cut back, 3 bases at V and 4 bases at J, with 18 bases in the middle. CDR3 loop: CASSFLPPPGITEAFF. In DNA form, the CDR3 reads TGTGCCAGCAGTTTCCTCCCTCCCCCAGGGATCACTGAAGCTTTCTTT.

The chain couples TRBV4-3 to TRBJ1-1; maybe TRBD1 (6 bases). The CDR3 contains 15 residues. V lost 4 bases to trimming and J lost 3 bases, with 15 bases between them. Per the germline V gene, CDR1 is LGHNA and CDR2 is YSLEER. Here the CDR3 reads CASSLGFNRDTEAFF. CDR3 bases: TGCGCCAGCAGCCTGGGATTCAACAGGGACACTGAAGCTTTCTTT.

V and J are TRBV4-1 and TRBJ1-5; no firm D call. The ends were cut back, 0 bases at V and 9 bases at J, with 15 bases in the middle. The germline V gene has CDR1 MGHRA and CDR2 YSYEKL. The CDR3 consists of 15 residues. The CDR3 spells CASSQDEAGRGPQHF. CDR3 nucleotides: TGCGCCAGCAGCCAAGATGAAGCAGGCCGGGGGCCCCAGCATTTT.

This clone was detected a few times. This chain links TRBV5-6 with TRBJ1-5, with a possible D match to TRBD1 (5 bases). Germline CDR1 reads SGHDT; CDR2 reads YYEEEE. The germline V and J ends were trimmed by 1 base and 7 bases, with 9 bases remaining between them. This CDR3 is 13 amino acids long. The chain's CDR3 is CASSLPGTQPQHF. The CDR3 region has the DNA TGTGCCAGCAGCTTGCCAGGGACCCAGCCCCAGCATTTT.